Sequencing of this T cell receptor (beta chain) was carried out in a study of blood T cell repertoires in COVID-19 (dated by TCRdb to the early 2020s). Looking at the study overall: Samples covering the acute and convalescent phases of COVID-19 were provided by collaborators in the United States, Italy and Spain. The material from the prospective study consisted of cDNA or gDNA derived from T cells, B-cell-depleted T cells, or PBMCs. The dataset comprised deeply sampled blood TCRbeta repertoires from subjects exposed to, actively infected with, or recovered from COVID-19. A freely available public database, intended as a resource for researchers studying the immune response to SARS-CoV-2, is where the repertoires were released. Samples came from the ongoing ImmuneRACE study (first 160 participants) plus 1,254 subjects from 6 global collaborators. The sample metadata nearly always contained a de-identified subject ID, COVID-19 status, age in years and sex. HLA class I and class II types, where available, came from metadata supplied by the sample provider rather than from assay-based typing.

Spanning cysteine to phenylalanine, the CDR3 consists of 14 amino acids. Just CDR3 DNA is preserved here, 42 bases in frame from base 1. CDR1 is given as SQVTM and CDR2 as ANQGSEA, both from the germline V gene. The V and J ends are trimmed by 1 base and 4 bases, leaving 12 bases between them. The collaborating institutions used their own protocols to collect whole blood in K2EDTA tubes. For TCRbeta analysis, collaborator samples were shipped as frozen whole blood, as isolated PBMCs, or as DNA extracted from either sample type. The paper's findings and limits, for the study overall: The quantity of clinical and demographic metadata differed by source and by participant and was supplied without curation.

In regard to this clone: Its cognate antigen has yet to be identified. No base quality information exists; no much larger clone differs at one position.

The immunoSEQ Assay, a bias-controlled multiplex PCR, was used to amplify TCRbeta CDR3 regions from genomic DNA. The paper's processing steps were these. The number of nucleated cells in each sample was estimated by amplification of reference gene primers within the assay. Sequence reads were collapsed and filtered to measure the absolute abundance of every unique TCRbeta CDR3 rearrangement. For each sample, productive Simpson clonality was calculated as the square root of Simpson's diversity index over productive rearrangements. Held by TCRdb, this immuneACCESS table contains in-frame sequences only and omits some clones. Under half of the omission traces to an unresolved V gene where checked; the cause of the rest is unknown. V and J calls plus clone size are reproduced from that table; the DNA served to infer D and trimming. In all, the sample holds some 290,000 clones, and about 86% of those were seen once. The top ten clonotypes cover around 2.9% of the sample.

The rearrangement combines TRBV29-1 with TRBJ2-3, and TRBD1 may be the D gene, going by 6 matching bases. This TCR came from a woman aged 60-70 years with active or convalescent COVID-19. The specimen was peripheral blood. The DNA is as follows: TGCAGCGTTGAAGGTCCAGGGGCCCCAGATACGCAGTATTTT. Its coded protein is CSVEGPGAPDTQYF.